The clone carrying this TCR beta chain was recorded a few times. Its matching antigen is unknown. TCRdb processed the reads anew with MiXCR; each CDR3 protein has one entry. The data hold about 310,000 distinct CDR3 sequences, with 25% observed a single time. This specimen belongs to a study of T cell repertoires in cytomegalovirus infection. Study-level information: Alongside well-studied HLA-B-restricted CMV epitopes, recently identified HLA-C-restricted CMV epitopes were also used.

This CDR3 is built from 19 residues. The V gene's germline CDR1 is SGHTA and CDR2 FQGNSA. The V and J ends lost 5 bases and 2 bases, in that order; junction bases with no gene match: 19. Whole-study findings and limits: HLA-C-restricted CMV clonotypes gave the most frequent clonotype in two of eight donors.

The TCR comes from a human donor in good health (CMV status not recorded). Some clones in this sample may be carry-over from other donors' samples. The chain employs TRBV7-2 and TRBJ2-3; 7 bases match TRBD2. The sample in question was cultured PBMCs, obtained from culture after CMV antigen stimulation. CDR3 sequence (DNA): TGTGCCAGCAGCCCCCGACTAGGTCACGGGGGGTGGGTCACAGATACGCAGTATTTT. Protein: CASSPRLGHGGWVTDTQYF.